This T cell receptor beta chain stems from a study of CD8+ T cells in alopecia areata. Treatment in this sample: oral pan-JAK inhibitor, 5-10 mg twice daily. The V end was cut by 6 bases, the J end by 9 bases, with 12 bases between. Germline assignment: CDR1 DFQATT and CDR2 SNEGSKA (reference sequence). This CDR3 spans 11 amino acids. Following extraction, RNA underwent reverse transcription to cDNA, which served as the sequencing template. Produced via immunoSEQ multiplex PCR; TCRdb's table is partial and in-frame only. This table holds 150,000 to 200,000 clones, about 54% found once. Sample: CD4+ T cells sorted from blood, taken between weeks 55 and 65, from a patient treated with tofacitinib. This sequence originates from a human donor with alopecia areata. The chain employs TRBV20-1 and TRBJ2-1; D is ambiguous. The CDR3 DNA reads TGCAGTGCCCACTATCAACTTGAGCAGTTCTTC. Amino acids: CSAHYQLEQFF.